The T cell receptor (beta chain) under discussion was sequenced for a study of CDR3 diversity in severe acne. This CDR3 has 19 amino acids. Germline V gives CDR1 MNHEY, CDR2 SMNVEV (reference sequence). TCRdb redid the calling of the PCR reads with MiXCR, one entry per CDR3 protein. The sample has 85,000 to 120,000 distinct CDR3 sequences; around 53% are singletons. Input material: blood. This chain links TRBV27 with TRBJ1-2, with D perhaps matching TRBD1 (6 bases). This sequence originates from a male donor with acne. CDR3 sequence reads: CVGSFYHLIYREMSYGYTF. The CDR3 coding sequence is TGTGTCGGCAGTTTCTACCACCTAATTTACAGGGAAATGAGCTATGGCTACACCTTC.